A single sample gave rise to the 32 T cell receptor beta chains below, sequenced in a study of blood T cell repertoires in COVID-19. Here immunoSEQ multiplex PCR was the method, and the copy in TCRdb shows in-frame clones only, minus some. The table lists roughly 140,000 clones, over 65% of them singletons. The sample was peripheral blood. The origin of the receptors is a man in his 70s with acute or convalescent COVID-19.

The chain carries TRBV18 and TRBJ2-1, with D tentatively TRBD1 (5 bases). The germline gives CDR1 KGHSH, CDR2 LQKENI. Trimming cost V 4 bases and J 5 bases, with 9 bases left between them. The CDR3 spans 13 residues. CDR3 bases: TGTGCCAGCTCACAGGGGTTGGACAATGAGCAGTTCTTC. It specifies CASSQGLDNEQFF. Filled out from reference TRBV18 and TRBJ2-1, the complete variable domain reads NAGVMQNPRHLVRRRGQEARLRCSPMKGHSHVYWYRQLPEEGLKFMVYLQKENIIDESGMPKERFSAEFPKEGPSILRIQQVVRGDSAAYFCASSQGLDNEQFFGPGTRLTVL.

The chain links TRBV9 to TRBJ1-4; a possible D gene is TRBD1 (6 bases). Germline values: CDR1 SGDLS, CDR2 YYNGEE. This CDR3 region has 16 residues. V dropped 3 bases and J dropped 6 bases, with 18 bases sitting between them. The CDR3, as DNA: TGTGCCAGCAGCGGGCCCGTCCAGGGGCGAGATGAAAAACTGTTTTTT. Translated: CASSGPVQGRDEKLFF.

This chain connects TRBV11-2 to TRBJ2-2, with a possible D match to TRBD1 (5 bases). Trimming shortened V by 5 bases and J by 6 bases, and 19 bases separated the two germline ends. The CDR3 extends over 16 amino acids. Germline V gene data show CDR1 as SGHAT and CDR2 as FQNNGV. The CDR3 region has the DNA TGTGCCAGCAGCCCCGGCGGCAGGGAAATCTCCGGGGAGCTGTTTTTT. Protein: CASSPGGREISGELFF.

The genes are TRBV3-1 (or the pseudogene TRBV3-2) and TRBJ1-5; D is possibly TRBD1 (5 bases). With 3 bases removed from V and 0 bases from J, the gap between germline ends came to 6 bases. Germline assignment: CDR1 LGHDT and CDR2 YNNKEL (reference sequence). CDR3 size: 14 residues. CDR3 in DNA: TGTGCCAGCAGCCAGCAGGGTAGCAATCAGCCCCAGCATTTT. It encodes CASSQQGSNQPQHF.

The chain joins TRBV7-9 to TRBJ2-1; D remains unclear. V lost 4 bases to trimming and J lost 6 bases, with 7 bases between them. Germline CDR1 reads SEHNR; CDR2 reads FQNEAQ (reference sequence). The CDR3 sequence is 12 residues long. DNA of the CDR3: TGTGCCAGCAGCTCCCAGGTCAATGAGCAGTTCTTC. It encodes CASSSQVNEQFF.

V usage is TRBV9 and J usage is TRBJ2-1; the match to TRBD1 covers 9 bases. Germline CDR1 reads SGDLS; CDR2 reads YYNGEE. With 3 bases clipped from V and 7 bases from J, the junction kept 11 bases outside the gene matches. The length of the CDR3 is 16 residues. The CDR3 sequence: CASSDTQGAPRNEQFF. DNA for the CDR3: TGTGCCAGCAGCGATACACAGGGGGCGCCGAGGAATGAGCAGTTCTTC. Full variable domain (missing parts from reference TRBV9 and TRBJ2-1): DSGVTQTPKHLITATGQRVTLRCSPRSGDLSVYWYQQSLDQGLQFLIQYYNGEERAKGNILERFSAQQFPDLHSELNLSSLELGDSALYFCASSDTQGAPRNEQFFGPGTRLTVL.

This chain joins TRBV7-2 and TRBJ2-5, with a tentative D call TRBD2 (6 bases). The V end lost 1 base, the J end lost 2 bases, and 14 bases lay between the germline ends. The CDR3 has 16 amino acids. Germline-derived CDR1 and CDR2 are SGHTA and FQGNSA. The CDR3: CASSLDPAGIQETQYF. The CDR3 nucleotides are TGTGCCAGCAGCTTAGATCCAGCGGGTATTCAAGAGACCCAGTACTTC.

Written as DNA, the CDR3 is TGCGCCAGCAGCGCCTCCGGGACAGGGGTACCCTATGGCTACACCTTC. This codes for CASSASGTGVPYGYTF. V and J are TRBV5-1 and TRBJ1-2, with 10 bases that match TRBD1. The V and J ends lost 4 bases and 4 bases, in that order; junction bases with no gene match: 10. The V gene's germline CDR1 is SGHRS and CDR2 YFSETQ. The CDR3 loop spans 16 amino acids.

J is TRBJ2-7 and V is TRBV6-6; TRBD1 agrees at 7 bases. The CDR3 covers 14 residues. J was trimmed by 3 bases and V by 0 bases; bases with no gene match: 2. From germline, CDR1 is MNHNY and CDR2 SVGAGI (reference sequence). The CDR3 reads CASSYSGQLYEQYF. The CDR3 DNA reads TGTGCCAGCAGTTACTCGGGACAGCTCTACGAGCAGTACTTC.

The chain uses TRBV6-4 and TRBJ2-7; 7 bases are a match to TRBD1. The CDR3 is 14 residues long. J gave up 2 bases and V 10 bases, and 11 bases lay outside the gene matches. Germline-derived CDR1 and CDR2 are MRHNA and SNTAGT. The CDR3 protein is CANSDRVKTYEQYF. The CDR3 DNA sequence: TGTGCCAACTCAGACAGGGTGAAGACCTACGAGCAGTACTTC.

This clone showed up just once. This chain joins TRBV2 and TRBJ2-5; 8 bases fit TRBD2. Germline CDR1 SNHLY, CDR2 FYNNEI. Trimming removed 4 bases from V and 5 bases from J; junction bases left unmatched: 3. The CDR3 has 13 amino acids. This chain's CDR3 is CASSAGGRETQYF. CDR3 nucleotides: TGTGCCAGCAGTGCGGGGGGGAGGGAGACCCAGTACTTC.

The V gene is TRBV3-1 (or the pseudogene TRBV3-2), the J gene TRBJ2-1, with TRBD2 identical over 11 bases. The CDR3 extends over 15 amino acids. The germline V gene encodes CDR1 LGHDT and CDR2 YNNKEL (reference sequence). J lost 2 bases, V lost 3 bases, and 0 bases had no gene match. CDR3 DNA: TGTGCCAGCAGCCAGACTAGCGGGACCTACAATGAGCAGTTCTTC. Its protein product is CASSQTSGTYNEQFF.

CDR3 nucleotide sequence: TGTGCCAGCAGTTACGACAGATACAATGAGCAGTTCTTC. This translates into CASSYDRYNEQFF. The rearrangement joins TRBV6-5 to TRBJ2-1; tentative D call: TRBD1 (5 bases). CDR3 length: 13 residues. The V gene's germline CDR1 is MNHEY and CDR2 SVGAGI. V was cut by 2 bases and J by 4 bases, with 6 bases left in between.

In its sample, this clone was seen once. The chain employs TRBV9 and TRBJ1-5, with D hard to call. Germline CDR1 SGDLS, CDR2 YYNGEE. V lost 1 base to trimming and J lost 7 bases, with 15 bases between them. The CDR3 is 15 residues long. CDR3: CASSVIGQAGQPQHF. Here the CDR3 DNA reads TGTGCCAGCAGCGTAATAGGGCAGGCGGGCCAGCCCCAGCATTTT.

The chain carries TRBV19 and TRBJ2-1; 11 bases agree with TRBD2. Trimming cost V 4 bases and J 5 bases; bases outside gene matches: 10. CDR1 LNHDA and CDR2 SQIVND come from the germline V gene (reference sequence). This CDR3 comprises 17 residues. The CDR3 DNA sequence: TGTGCCAGTAGTAAGGTCCCGACTAGCGGGAAAGACAATGAGCAGTTCTTC. It encodes CASSKVPTSGKDNEQFF. Variable domain in full (rest from reference TRBV19 and TRBJ2-1): DGGITQSPKYLFRKEGQNVTLSCEQNLNHDAMYWYRQDPGQGLRLIYYSQIVNDFQKGDIAEGYSVSREKKESFPLTVTSAQKNPTAFYLCASSKVPTSGKDNEQFFGPGTRLTVL.

This clone was counted a single time. This sequence joins TRBV28 and TRBJ1-1, with D possibly TRBD1 on 5 matching bases. V dropped 5 bases and J dropped 5 bases, with 21 bases sitting between them. From germline, CDR1 is MDHEN and CDR2 SYDVKM. The CDR3 is 16 amino acids. The chain's CDR3 is CASSPGLGGGVTEAFF. CDR3 in DNA: TGTGCCAGCAGTCCCGGCCTTGGGGGAGGAGTGACTGAAGCTTTCTTT.

The chain combines TRBV3-1 (or the pseudogene TRBV3-2) with TRBJ2-2; the D gene is possibly TRBD2 (6 bases). This CDR3 has 15 amino acids. V was clipped by 3 bases and J by 3 bases, with 11 bases between them. Germline CDR1 reads LGHDT; CDR2 reads YNNKEL (reference sequence). CDR3: CASSQTPGDTGELFF. CDR3 bases: TGTGCCAGCAGCCAGACCCCGGGGGACACCGGGGAGCTGTTTTTT.

This clone occurred a few times. The chain combines TRBV6-1 with TRBJ2-1; 9 nucleotides align to TRBD2. The CDR3 is 15 amino acids. V was pared by 2 bases and J by 1 base, with 0 bases of the junction left unmatched. Germline values: CDR1 MNHNS, CDR2 SASEGT. The CDR3 DNA reads TGTGCCAGCAGTGAAAGCGGGGGGTCCTACAATGAGCAGTTCTTC. Translating gives CASSESGGSYNEQFF.

The chain links TRBV7-9 to TRBJ2-5; 8 bases are a match to TRBD2. The CDR3 covers 14 residues. Unmatched junction bases numbered 8, after V lost 6 bases and J lost 5 bases. Germline V gives CDR1 SEHNR, CDR2 FQNEAQ (reference sequence). As DNA, the CDR3 is TGTGCCAGCAGGGTAGCGGGGACTGGGGAGACCCAGTACTTC. This codes for CASRVAGTGETQYF.

This chain connects TRBV3-1 (or the pseudogene TRBV3-2) to TRBJ2-7; the match to TRBD1 covers 9 bases. Germline values: CDR1 LGHDT, CDR2 YNNKEL (reference sequence). CDR3 length: 15 residues. Losses at the gene ends were 5 bases for V and 3 bases for J; bases not matched to a gene: 8. CDR3 in DNA: TGTGCCAGCAGCGAAGTACAGGGGGCCTTCTACGAGCAGTACTTC. Translating gives CASSEVQGAFYEQYF.

The rearrangement links TRBV12-3 or TRBV12-4 to TRBJ1-3; D uncertain. The CDR3 is 13 amino acids. V was trimmed by 3 bases and J by 11 bases, leaving 14 bases between them. The CDR3 protein is CASSFNEQRAIYF. Written as DNA, the CDR3 is TGTGCCAGCAGTTTTAATGAGCAGCGGGCCATATATTTT.

This chain uses TRBV7-3 with TRBJ2-2; 8 nucleotides line up with TRBD1. The CDR3 covers 18 residues. V lost 1 base and J lost 2; bases outside the gene matches: 9. Per germline, CDR1 SGHTA and CDR2 FQGTGA. CDR3 sequence: CASSLKFPGQGNTGELFF. The CDR3 nucleotides are TGTGCCAGCAGCTTAAAATTCCCCGGACAGGGCAACACCGGGGAGCTGTTTTTT.

This clone was found once. V is TRBV27 and J is TRBJ2-7, with TRBD2 matching over 13 bases. J was trimmed by 5 bases and V by 7 bases; bases with no gene match: 11. The CDR3 covers 16 residues. Germline V lookup: CDR1 MNHEY, CDR2 SMNVEV (reference sequence). CDR3 sequence reads: CASKPGLAGVAHEQYF. The CDR3 region has the DNA TGTGCCAGCAAACCCGGACTAGCGGGAGTCGCACACGAGCAGTACTTC.

The genes are TRBV9 and TRBJ1-3, with D possibly TRBD1 on 5 matching bases. From germline, CDR1 is SGDLS and CDR2 YYNGEE. The V gene lost 0 bases and the J gene lost 2 bases, with 9 bases spanning the gap. This CDR3 is built from 15 residues. The CDR3 loop reads CASSVEGGAGNTIYF. The CDR3 region has the DNA TGTGCCAGCAGCGTAGAGGGAGGGGCTGGAAACACCATATATTTT.

This chain connects TRBV19 to TRBJ2-2, with 8 bases fitting TRBD2. The CDR3 is 15 residues long. V was pared by 5 bases and J by 7 bases, with 9 bases of the junction left unmatched. Germline V CDR1 and CDR2: LNHDA, SQIVND (reference sequence). In DNA, the CDR3 is TGTGCCAGTAGTCGGAGCGGGAGTCGGAACGGGGAGCTGTTTTTT. It is translated as CASSRSGSRNGELFF.

The gene calls are TRBV6-5 and TRBJ2-7, with 9 bases that match TRBD1. V trimming: 6 bases; J trimming: 5 bases; junction bases outside the gene matches: 8. This CDR3 comprises 14 residues. Germline CDR1 and CDR2: MNHEY and SVGAGI. CDR3 residues: CASSKAGTGHEQYF. DNA of the CDR3: TGTGCCAGCAGCAAAGCCGGGACAGGGCACGAGCAGTACTTC.

This clone was observed once. The chain employs TRBV2 and TRBJ1-5, with D possibly TRBD1 on 6 matching bases. V was pared by 7 bases and J by 0 bases, with 13 bases between. Germline CDR1 and CDR2: SNHLY and FYNNEI. This CDR3 comprises 15 residues. CDR3 amino acids: CASTRDRISNQPQHF. The CDR3 nucleotides are TGTGCCAGCACCCGCGACAGGATTAGCAATCAGCCCCAGCATTTT.

This clone was picked up one time. The rearrangement joins TRBV28 to TRBJ1-4, with 7 bases identical to TRBD1. Losses at the gene ends were 3 bases for V and 7 bases for J; bases not matched to a gene: 11. The CDR3 spans 16 residues. Germline values: CDR1 MDHEN, CDR2 SYDVKM. In DNA, the CDR3 is TGTGCCAGCAGTTTGGTTTTGGGACAGACAATTGAAAAACTGTTTTTT. This sequence encodes CASSLVLGQTIEKLFF.

The CDR3 region has the DNA TGCGCCAGCAGTGATGTCAGGGTAAACGAGCAGTACTTC. It is translated as CASSDVRVNEQYF. The chain recombines TRBV10-1 with TRBJ2-7; a possible D gene is TRBD1 (5 bases). V lost 3 bases and J 5 bases, leaving 11 bases between the germline ends. The CDR3 is 13 residues long. Germline loops: CDR1 WNHNN, CDR2 SYGVQD (reference sequence).

The chain is built from TRBV3-1 (or the pseudogene TRBV3-2) and TRBJ1-1; no clear D gene. V was clipped by 4 bases and J by 1 base, with 7 bases between them. CDR1 and CDR2 from the germline V gene are LGHDT and YNNKEL (reference sequence). The CDR3 is 13 residues long. The CDR3 DNA reads TGTGCCAGCAGCCCCCAGCGGAACACTGAAGCTTTCTTT. Its translation is CASSPQRNTEAFF.

This clone was observed a handful of times. The chain employs TRBV6-5 and TRBJ2-1, with D maybe TRBD1 (6 bases). The CDR3 loop spans 15 amino acids. V was trimmed by 2 bases and J by 7 bases, leaving 15 bases between them. CDR1 MNHEY and CDR2 SVGAGI come from the germline V gene. DNA for the CDR3: TGTGCCAGCAGTTACGGGGGCACCCTTTGGAATGAGCAGTTCTTC. It codes for CASSYGGTLWNEQFF.

This clone has a single count. This sequence joins TRBV28 and TRBJ1-2; 10 bases map to TRBD1. V lost 8 bases to trimming and J lost 4 bases; unmatched junction nucleotides: 4. Germline V gene data show CDR1 as MDHEN and CDR2 as SYDVKM. This CDR3 has 13 amino acids. CDR3: CASQTGGGYGYTF. The DNA of the CDR3 is TGTGCCAGCCAGACAGGGGGCGGCTATGGCTACACCTTC.